The subject of this entry is one T cell receptor beta chain. Its specificity is not known. The identical CDR3 is also encoded by other nucleotide sequences in the sample. The method was immunoSEQ multiplex PCR; TCRdb's version includes in-frame clones alone and lacks a portion of them. Of fewer than 140,000 clones in the sample, about 88% were seen once. The length of the CDR3 is 14 residues. The V gene's germline CDR1 is MNHEY and CDR2 SVGAGI. V lost 0 bases, J lost 7 bases, and 12 bases lay in between. The sample belongs to a study of cytomegalovirus exposure and HLA in healthy donors. Study-level findings and limits: Associated with cytomegalovirus, according to the listing, were about 160 TCR beta chains. In vitro assays verified that three CMV-associated chains recognized CMV antigens specifically.

This sequence originates from a woman between 18 and 29 years old in good health and CMV-seropositive. Sample: PBMCs. V gene TRBV6-5 combines with J gene TRBJ1-1, with a weak D call TRBD1 (6 bases). The CDR3 reads CASSYSRGRGEAFF. CDR3 coding DNA: TGTGCCAGCAGTTACTCGAGGGGCAGGGGTGAAGCTTTCTTT.